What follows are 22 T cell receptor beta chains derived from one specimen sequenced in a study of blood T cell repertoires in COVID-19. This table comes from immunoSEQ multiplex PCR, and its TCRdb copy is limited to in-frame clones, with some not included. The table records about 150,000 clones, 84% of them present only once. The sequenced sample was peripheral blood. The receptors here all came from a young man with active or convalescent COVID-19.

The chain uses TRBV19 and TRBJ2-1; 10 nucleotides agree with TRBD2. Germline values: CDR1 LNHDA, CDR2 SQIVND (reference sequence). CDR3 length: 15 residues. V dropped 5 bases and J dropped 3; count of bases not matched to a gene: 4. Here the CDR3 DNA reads TGTGCCAGTAGTCGACTAGCGGGCGGCTACAATGAGCAGTTCTTC. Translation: CASSRLAGGYNEQFF.

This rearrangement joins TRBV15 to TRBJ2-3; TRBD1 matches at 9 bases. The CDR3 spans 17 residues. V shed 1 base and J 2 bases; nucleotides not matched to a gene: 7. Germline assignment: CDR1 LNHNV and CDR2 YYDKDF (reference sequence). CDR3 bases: TGTGCCACCAGCAGAGCATGGGACAGGGCCCCCACAGATACGCAGTATTTT. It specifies CATSRAWDRAPTDTQYF.

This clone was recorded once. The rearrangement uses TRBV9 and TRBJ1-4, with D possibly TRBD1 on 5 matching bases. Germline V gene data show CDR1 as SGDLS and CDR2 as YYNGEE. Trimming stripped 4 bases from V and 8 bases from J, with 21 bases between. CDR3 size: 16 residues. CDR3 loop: CASSSFNGQGGEKLFF. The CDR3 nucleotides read TGTGCCAGCAGCTCCTTTAATGGGCAGGGCGGCGAAAAACTGTTTTTT.

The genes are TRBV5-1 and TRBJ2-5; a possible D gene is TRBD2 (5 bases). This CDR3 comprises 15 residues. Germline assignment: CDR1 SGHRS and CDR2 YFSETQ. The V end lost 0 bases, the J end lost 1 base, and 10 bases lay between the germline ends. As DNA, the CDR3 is TGCGCCAGCAGCTTGGACCCCGGGGTCCAAGAGACCCAGTACTTC. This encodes CASSLDPGVQETQYF.

CDR3 DNA sequence: TGTGCCATCAGACAGGGTCTGGAACAGCCCCAGCATTTT. This translates into CAIRQGLEQPQHF. The chain combines TRBV10-3 with TRBJ1-5; D possibly corresponds to TRBD1 (6 bases). The CDR3 contains 13 residues. Trimming left V 6 bases short and J 7 bases short, with 13 bases between. Germline lookup yields CDR1 ENHRY and CDR2 SYGVKD.

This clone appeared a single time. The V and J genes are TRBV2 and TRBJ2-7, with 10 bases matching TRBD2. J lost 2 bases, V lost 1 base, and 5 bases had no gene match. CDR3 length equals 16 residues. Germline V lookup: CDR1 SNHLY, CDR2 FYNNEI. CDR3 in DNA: TGTGCCAGCAGTGAAGGGGTACTAGCGGGGCCCTACGAGCAGTACTTC. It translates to CASSEGVLAGPYEQYF.

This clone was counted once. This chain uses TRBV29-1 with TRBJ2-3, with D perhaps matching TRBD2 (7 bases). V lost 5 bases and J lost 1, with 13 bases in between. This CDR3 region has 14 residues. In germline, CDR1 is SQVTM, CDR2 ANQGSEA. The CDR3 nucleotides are TGCAGCGTTCCCGCGGGGGCTGGCACAGATACGCAGTATTTT. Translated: CSVPAGAGTDTQYF.

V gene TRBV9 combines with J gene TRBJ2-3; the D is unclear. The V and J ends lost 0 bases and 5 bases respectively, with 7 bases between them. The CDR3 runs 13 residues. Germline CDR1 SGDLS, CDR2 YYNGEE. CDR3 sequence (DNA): TGTGCCAGCAGCGTAGAGTGGAGAGATACGCAGTATTTT. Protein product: CASSVEWRDTQYF.

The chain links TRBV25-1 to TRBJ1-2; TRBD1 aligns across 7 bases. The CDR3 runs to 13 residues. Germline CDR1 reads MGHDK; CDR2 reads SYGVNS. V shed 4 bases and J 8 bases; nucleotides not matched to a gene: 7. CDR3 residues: CASSVDREYGYTF. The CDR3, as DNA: TGTGCCAGCAGTGTCGACAGGGAATACGGCTACACCTTC.

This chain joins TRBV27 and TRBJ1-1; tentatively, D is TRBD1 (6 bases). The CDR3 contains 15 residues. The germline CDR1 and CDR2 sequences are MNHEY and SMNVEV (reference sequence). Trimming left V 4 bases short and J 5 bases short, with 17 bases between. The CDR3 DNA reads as TGTGCCAGCAGTTCGACAGACAGGTGGGGGACTGAAGCTTTCTTT. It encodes CASSSTDRWGTEAFF.

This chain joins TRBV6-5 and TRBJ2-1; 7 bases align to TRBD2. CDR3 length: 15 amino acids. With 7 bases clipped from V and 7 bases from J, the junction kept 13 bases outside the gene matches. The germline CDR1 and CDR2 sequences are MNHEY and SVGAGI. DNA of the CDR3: TGTGCCAGCACCGACCCGGGGGGAGATAGAAATGAGCAGTTCTTC. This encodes CASTDPGGDRNEQFF.

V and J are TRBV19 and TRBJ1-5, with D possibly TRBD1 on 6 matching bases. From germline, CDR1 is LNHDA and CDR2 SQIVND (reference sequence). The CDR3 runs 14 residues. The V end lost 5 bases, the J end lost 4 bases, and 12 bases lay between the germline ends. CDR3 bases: TGTGCCAGTAGTCTCAGGGGACAAAATCAGCCCCAGCATTTT. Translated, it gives CASSLRGQNQPQHF.

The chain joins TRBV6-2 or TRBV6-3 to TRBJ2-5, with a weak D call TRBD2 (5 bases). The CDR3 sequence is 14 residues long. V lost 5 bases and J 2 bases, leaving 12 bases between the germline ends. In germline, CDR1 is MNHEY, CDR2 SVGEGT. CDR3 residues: CASSGVSGQETQYF. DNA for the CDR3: TGTGCCAGCAGTGGGGTGAGCGGACAAGAGACCCAGTACTTC.

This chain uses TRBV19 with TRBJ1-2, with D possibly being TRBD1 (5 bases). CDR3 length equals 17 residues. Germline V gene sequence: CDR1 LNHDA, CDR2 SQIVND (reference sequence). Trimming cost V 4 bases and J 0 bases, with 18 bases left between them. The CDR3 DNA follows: TGTGCCAGTAGTACCCCAGGTAGAGGGACTACTAACTATGGCTACACCTTC. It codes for CASSTPGRGTTNYGYTF.

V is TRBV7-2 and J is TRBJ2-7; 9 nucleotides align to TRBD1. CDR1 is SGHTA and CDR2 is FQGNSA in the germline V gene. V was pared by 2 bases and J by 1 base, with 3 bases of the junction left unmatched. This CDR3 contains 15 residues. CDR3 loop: CASSLKGQGSYEQYF. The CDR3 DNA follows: TGTGCCAGCAGCTTAAAGGGACAGGGTTCCTACGAGCAGTACTTC.

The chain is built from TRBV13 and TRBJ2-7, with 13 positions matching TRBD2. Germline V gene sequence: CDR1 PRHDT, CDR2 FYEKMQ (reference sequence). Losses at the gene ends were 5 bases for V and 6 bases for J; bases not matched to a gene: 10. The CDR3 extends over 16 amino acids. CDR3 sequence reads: CASSITSGRASTEQYF. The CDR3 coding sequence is TGTGCCAGCAGCATCACTAGCGGGAGGGCCAGTACCGAGCAGTACTTC.

The CDR3 here is CASSMKTGPYNEQFF. CDR3 sequence (DNA): TGCGCCAGCAGTATGAAGACAGGGCCCTACAATGAGCAGTTCTTC. The chain employs TRBV10-1 and TRBJ2-1; 7 nucleotides agree with TRBD1. This CDR3 has 15 amino acids. V was clipped by 5 bases and J by 2 bases; unmatched bases: 6. Looked up from germline, CDR1 is WNHNN and CDR2 is SYGVQD (reference sequence).

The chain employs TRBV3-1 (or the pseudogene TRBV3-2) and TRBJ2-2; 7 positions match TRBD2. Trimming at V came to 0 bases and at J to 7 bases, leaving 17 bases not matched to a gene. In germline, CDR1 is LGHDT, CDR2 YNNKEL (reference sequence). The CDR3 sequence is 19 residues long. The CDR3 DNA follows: TGTGCCAGCAGCCAAGAGGGAGGGCTGGGCTTCCACCCTGGCGGGGAGCTGTTTTTT. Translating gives CASSQEGGLGFHPGGELFF.

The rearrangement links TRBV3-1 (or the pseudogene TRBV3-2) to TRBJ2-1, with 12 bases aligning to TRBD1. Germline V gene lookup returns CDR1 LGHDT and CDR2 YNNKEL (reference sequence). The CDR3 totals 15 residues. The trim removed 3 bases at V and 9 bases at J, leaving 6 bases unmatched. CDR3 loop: CASSHRDRGRSEQFF. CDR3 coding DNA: TGTGCCAGCAGCCACCGGGACAGGGGGCGCAGTGAGCAGTTCTTC.

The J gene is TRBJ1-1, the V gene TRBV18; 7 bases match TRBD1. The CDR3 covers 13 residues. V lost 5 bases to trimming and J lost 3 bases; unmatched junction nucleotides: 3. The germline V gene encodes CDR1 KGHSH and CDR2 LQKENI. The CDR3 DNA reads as TGTGCCAGCTCAAATACAGGGGACACTGAAGCTTTCTTT. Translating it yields CASSNTGDTEAFF.

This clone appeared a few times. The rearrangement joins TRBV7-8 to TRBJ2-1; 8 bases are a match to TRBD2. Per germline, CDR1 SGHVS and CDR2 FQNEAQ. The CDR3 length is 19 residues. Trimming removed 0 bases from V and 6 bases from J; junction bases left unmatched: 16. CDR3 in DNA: TGTGCCAGCAGCTTAGCCGGGAGCGGGAGAACTTACCCCCGCAATGAGCAGTTCTTC. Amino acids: CASSLAGSGRTYPRNEQFF. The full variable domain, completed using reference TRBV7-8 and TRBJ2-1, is GAGVSQSPRYKVAKRGQDVALRCDPISGHVSLFWYQQALGQGPEFLTYFQNEAQLDKSGLPSDRFFAERPEGSVSTLKIQRTQQEDSAVYLCASSLAGSGRTYPRNEQFFGPGTRLTVL.

The CDR3 region is CASKGTGDTEAFF. The CDR3 nucleotides are TGCGCCAGCAAAGGGACAGGGGACACTGAAGCTTTCTTT. The rearrangement uses TRBV5-1 and TRBJ1-1, with 10 bases that match TRBD1. The germline V gene has CDR1 SGHRS and CDR2 YFSETQ. Trimming took 6 bases from V and 3 from J; bases not matched to a gene: 2. This CDR3 is built from 13 residues.